Described below is a single T cell receptor (beta chain) sequence and its context. This CDR3 is also generated by other DNA sequences in the sample. These data come from a study of blood T cell repertoires in COVID-19. Study summary: Material from acute and convalescent COVID-19 was sourced from the United States, Italy and Spain. T cells, B-cell-depleted T cells, or PBMCs provided the cDNA or gDNA that served as material.

The data were produced by immunoSEQ multiplex PCR, yet TCRdb's version contains in-frame clones alone and is incomplete. The table has about 670,000 clones, about 87% seen once. CDR1 is SGHRS, CDR2 YFSETQ, per germline. The length of the CDR3 is 13 residues. V was pared by 2 bases and J by 5 bases, with 10 bases between. This clonotype was obtained from a woman aged 18-29 years with acute or convalescent COVID-19. The chain couples TRBV5-1 to TRBJ1-2, with TRBD1 as a possible D gene (5 bases). The sequenced sample was peripheral blood. The CDR3 sequence: CASSLRDRYGYTF. The CDR3 nucleotides are TGCGCCAGCAGCTTAAGAGACAGATATGGCTACACCTTC.